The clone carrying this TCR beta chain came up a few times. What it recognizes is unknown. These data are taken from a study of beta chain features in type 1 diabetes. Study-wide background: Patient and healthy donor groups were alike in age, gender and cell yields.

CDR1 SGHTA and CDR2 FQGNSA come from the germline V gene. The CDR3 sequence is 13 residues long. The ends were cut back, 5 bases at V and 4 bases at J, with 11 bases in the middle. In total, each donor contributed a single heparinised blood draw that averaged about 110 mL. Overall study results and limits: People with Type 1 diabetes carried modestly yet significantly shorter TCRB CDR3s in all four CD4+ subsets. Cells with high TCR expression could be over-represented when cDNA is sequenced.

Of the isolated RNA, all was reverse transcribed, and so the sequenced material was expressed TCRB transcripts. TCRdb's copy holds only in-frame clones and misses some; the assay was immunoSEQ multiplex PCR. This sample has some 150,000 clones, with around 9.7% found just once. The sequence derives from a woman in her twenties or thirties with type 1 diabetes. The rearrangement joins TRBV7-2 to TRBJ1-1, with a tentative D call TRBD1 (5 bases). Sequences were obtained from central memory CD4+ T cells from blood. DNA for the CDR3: TGTGCCAGCAGCCCACCAGGGTCCACTGAAGCTTTCTTT. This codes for CASSPPGSTEAFF.